Shown below are 23 T cell receptor beta chains from a single sample sequenced in a study of regulatory T cells in long-lasting Graves disease. Time point: newly diagnosed GD, antithyroid drugs for less than 3 months. Preparation of the TCR library used RNA extracted from PBMCs. Construction of the TCR beta libraries employed iRepertoire HTBI primers in conjunction with Arm-PCR of CDR3 regions. TCRdb re-called the multiplex PCR reads through MiXCR, storing one row per CDR3 protein. The profile shows under 700,000 distinct CDR3 sequences, 16% of them singletons. These records were also assigned to another study, of T cells in Graves' hyperthyroidism and ophthalmopathy.

Sequencing was performed on peripheral blood mononuclear cells (PBMCs), taken at new diagnosis, from a patient treated with antithyroid drugs. The receptor set was obtained from a woman aged 35-65 years with Graves disease.

This clonotype came up many times. One end of the junction varies from germline; a read error may be responsible. This chain connects TRBV7-7 to TRBJ2-1; D perhaps matches TRBD2 (5 bases). CDR3 length: 13 amino acids. CDR1 is SSHAT, CDR2 FNYEAQ, per germline (reference sequence). This CDR3 reads CASSSGLYNEQFF. The DNA for the CDR3 is TGTGCTAGCAGCTCAGGACTGTACAATGAGCAGTTCTTC.

This clonotype showed up many times. The chain combines TRBV20-1 with TRBJ1-1; D is undetermined. This CDR3 has 15 amino acids. CDR1 and CDR2 from the germline V gene are DFQATT and SNEGSKA (reference sequence). The V and J ends lost 0 bases and 0 bases respectively, with 11 bases between them. The CDR3 nucleotides read TGCAGTGCTAGAGATTATAACAGAGTGAACACTGAAGCTTTCTTT. Translation: CSARDYNRVNTEAFF.

This clonotype came up many times. V and J are TRBV11-2 and TRBJ2-1; D ambiguous. The CDR3 is made up of 15 amino acids. Germline loops: CDR1 SGHAT, CDR2 FQNNGV. V shed 1 base and J shed 1 base, with 8 bases lying between them. CDR3: CASSLGEGSYNEQFF. In DNA form, the CDR3 reads TGTGCCAGCAGCTTAGGTGAAGGATCCTACAATGAGCAGTTCTTC.

This rearrangement joins TRBV7-3 to TRBJ2-1, with 10 bases lining up with TRBD2. The CDR3 spans 16 residues. Germline V gives CDR1 SGHTA, CDR2 FQGTGA. V lost 6 bases to trimming and J lost 10 bases; unmatched junction nucleotides: 15. CDR3: CASSRTASSGGGEQFF. The DNA of the CDR3 is TGTGCCAGCAGTCGAACGGCATCTAGCGGGGGTGGCGAGCAGTTCTTC.

In this sample, this clonotype turned up many times. The rearrangement joins TRBV11-2 to TRBJ2-3; D ambiguous. The germline V gene encodes CDR1 SGHAT and CDR2 FQNNGV. V shed 2 bases and J shed 2 bases, with 11 bases lying between them. CDR3 size: 15 residues. Here the CDR3 reads CASSLHLTDTDTQYF. The CDR3 nucleotides are TGTGCCAGCAGCTTACATTTGACGGACACAGATACGCAGTATTTT.

This clonotype came up a few times. The V call is TRBV6-1, the J call TRBJ2-7, with 7 bases identical to TRBD1. J gave up 0 bases and V 6 bases, and 5 bases lay outside the gene matches. CDR1 and CDR2 (germline): MNHNS, SASEGT. CDR3 length: 14 residues. This CDR3 reads CASRKTGLSYEQYF. CDR3 coding DNA: TGTGCCAGCAGAAAGACAGGGCTCTCCTACGAGCAGTACTTC.

This clonotype was counted many times. The V and J genes are TRBV20-1 and TRBJ2-5, with 8 bases identical to TRBD2. The germline V gene encodes CDR1 DFQATT and CDR2 SNEGSKA (reference sequence). After removal of 3 bases from V and 4 bases from J, the junction contained 4 bases not matched to a gene. CDR3 length equals 13 residues. The CDR3 protein is CSASTSGRETQYF. The DNA for the CDR3 is TGCAGTGCTAGCACTAGCGGCAGAGAGACCCAGTACTTC.

This clonotype has at least ten counts. This sequence joins TRBV27 and TRBJ2-3; D possibly corresponds to TRBD1 (5 bases). CDR3 length: 16 residues. Germline values: CDR1 MNHEY, CDR2 SMNVEV (reference sequence). The V gene lost 0 bases and the J gene lost 0 bases, with 10 bases spanning the gap. The CDR3 sequence is CASSLSGAFSTDTQYF. The DNA of the CDR3 is TGTGCCAGCAGTTTATCTGGGGCCTTTAGCACAGATACGCAGTATTTT.

Ten or more counts support this clonotype. This chain links TRBV12-3 or TRBV12-4 with TRBJ1-1; no clear D gene. CDR3 length equals 13 residues. Deletions cut 6 bases from V and 7 bases from J, with 15 bases between. CDR3 bases: TGTGCCAGCAGGGCTGAAGGGCCCCGTGAAGCTTTCTTT. It is translated as CASRAEGPREAFF.

This clonotype was counted ten times or more. The chain uses TRBV12-3 or TRBV12-4 and TRBJ2-1; a possible D gene is TRBD2 (7 bases). The CDR3 covers 15 residues. V was shortened by 1 base and J by 4 bases, with 11 bases between the two germline ends. CDR3: CASSLGAGAYNEQFF. CDR3 coding DNA: TGTGCCAGCAGTTTAGGTGCGGGGGCTTACAATGAGCAGTTCTTC.

This clonotype was found many times. Here the CDR3 reads CASSIDRGDTGELFF. CDR3 nucleotides: TGTGCCAGCTCCATCGACAGGGGCGACACCGGGGAGCTGTTTTTT. The rearrangement links TRBV7-9 to TRBJ2-2; TRBD1 agrees at 8 bases. J lost 3 bases, V lost 8 bases, and 8 bases had no gene match. Germline V gene data show CDR1 as SEHNR and CDR2 as FQNEAQ (reference sequence). The CDR3 spans 15 residues. The variable domain in full, completed from reference TRBV7-9 and TRBJ2-2, reads DTGVSQNPRHKITKRGQNVTFRCDPISEHNRLYWYRQTLGQGPEFLTYFQNEAQLEKSRLLSDRFSAERPKGSFSTLEIQRTEQGDSAMYLCASSIDRGDTGELFFGEGSRLTVL.

Written as DNA, the CDR3 is TGTGCCAGCAGCTTAGCGTGGGGACTAGCGGGGTTGGAAGAGACCCAGTACTTC. Its protein is CASSLAWGLAGLEETQYF. The rearrangement links TRBV7-9 to TRBJ2-5; TRBD2 aligns across 13 bases. The CDR3 has 18 amino acids. After removal of 0 bases from V and 3 bases from J, the junction contained 7 bases not matched to a gene. Germline CDR1 is SEHNR and CDR2 is FQNEAQ (reference sequence).

In its sample, this clonotype was seen many times. This chain connects TRBV6-5 to TRBJ1-3; D gene unclear. From germline, CDR1 is MNHEY and CDR2 SVGAGI. Trimming removed 0 bases from V and 0 bases from J, with 9 bases in between. This CDR3 has 16 residues. CDR3 in amino acids: CASSYSVWTSGNTIYF. In DNA, the CDR3 is TGTGCCAGCAGTTACTCCGTATGGACCTCTGGAAACACCATATATTTT.

This clonotype was seen a few times. This sequence joins TRBV9 and TRBJ2-3; maybe TRBD2 (6 bases). In germline, CDR1 is SGDLS, CDR2 YYNGEE. V lost 3 bases and J lost 4, with 12 bases in between. The CDR3 has 14 residues. The CDR3 spells CASSGEGTSDTQYF. DNA of the CDR3: TGTGCCAGCAGCGGAGAAGGGACTTCAGATACGCAGTATTTT.

The chain is built from TRBV11-2 and TRBJ2-7; no reliable D call. V lost 3 bases and J 7 bases, leaving 22 bases between the germline ends. The CDR3 has 16 amino acids. Germline V gene sequence: CDR1 SGHAT, CDR2 FQNNGV. The CDR3 bases are TGTGCCAGCAGCTTTCTCCCTGTGGTCTCCTACAATGAGCAGTACTTC. Protein: CASSFLPVVSYNEQYF.

This chain connects TRBV6-1 to TRBJ2-6; D gene ambiguous. V was pared by 7 bases and J by 0 bases, with 7 bases between. CDR1 is MNHNS, CDR2 SASEGT, per germline. The CDR3 length is 14 residues. The CDR3 sequence: CASIGSSGANVLTF. CDR3 nucleotide sequence: TGTGCCAGCATAGGTAGCTCTGGGGCCAACGTCCTGACTTTC.

This rearrangement joins TRBV4-2 to TRBJ2-2; TRBD2 matches 7 bases. CDR1 and CDR2 (germline): LGHNA, YNFKEQ. V was pared by 0 bases and J by 4 bases, with 5 bases of the junction left unmatched. There are 16 residues in the CDR3. The CDR3, as DNA: TGTGCCAGCAGCCAAGATTGGACTAGTGCCACCGGGGAGCTGTTTTTT. Translating gives CASSQDWTSATGELFF.

The CDR3 nucleotides read TGCAGCGTTGTGGGGACATACGAGCAGTACTTC. It translates to CSVVGTYEQYF. The rearrangement joins TRBV29-1 to TRBJ2-3, with D maybe TRBD1 (6 bases). The last part of the DNA fits TRBJ2-7 better; the J call may be wrong. This CDR3 has 11 amino acids. The V gene's germline CDR1 is SQVTM and CDR2 ANQGSEA.

This clonotype showed up many times. The chain couples TRBV2 to TRBJ2-5; no reliable D call. From germline, CDR1 is SNHLY and CDR2 FYNNEI. Trimming pared 10 bases from V and 3 bases from J, leaving 12 bases between. This CDR3 is built from 12 residues. The CDR3 region has the DNA TGTGCCACCAAGGCGGAAGAAGAGACCCAGTACTTC. This codes for CATKAEEETQYF.

This clonotype was seen only a few times. The chain is built from TRBV4-1 and TRBJ1-4; D gene ambiguous. The CDR3 consists of 14 residues. Between the trimmed V and J ends, which lost 4 bases and 6 bases, there was a span of 12 bases. Germline loops: CDR1 MGHRA, CDR2 YSYEKL. The CDR3 spells CASSPHKRDEKLFF. For the CDR3, the DNA is TGCGCCAGCAGCCCTCACAAGAGGGATGAAAAACTGTTTTTT.

The rearrangement uses TRBV7-2 and TRBJ1-1, with a weak D call TRBD1 (6 bases). The CDR3 consists of 15 residues. Germline V gene lookup returns CDR1 SGHTA and CDR2 FQGNSA. V was clipped by 1 base and J by 4 bases, with 13 bases between them. The CDR3: CASSLVTGAITEAFF. CDR3 coding DNA: TGTGCCAGCAGCTTAGTCACGGGGGCGATCACTGAAGCTTTCTTT.

This clonotype was counted a few times. This chain uses TRBV27 with TRBJ2-1, with D perhaps TRBD1 or TRBD2 (6 bases each). The CDR3 contains 11 residues. Trimming shortened V by 6 bases and J by 9 bases, and 9 bases separated the two germline ends. From germline, CDR1 is MNHEY and CDR2 SMNVEV (reference sequence). The CDR3: CASSGGLEQFF. The DNA for the CDR3 is TGTGCCAGCAGCGGGGGCCTTGAGCAGTTCTTC.

The rearrangement links TRBV5-1 to TRBJ2-6; TRBD1 is a possible D gene (6 bases). V was trimmed by 3 bases and J by 0 bases, leaving 16 bases between them. The CDR3 extends over 18 amino acids. Germline V lookup: CDR1 SGHRS, CDR2 YFSETQ. The CDR3 nucleotides read TGCGCCAGCAGCTACCGGACAGCGCTGAGCTCTGGGGCCAACGTCCTGACTTTC. As protein: CASSYRTALSSGANVLTF. Supplemented by reference TRBV5-1 and TRBJ2-6, the full variable domain reads KAGVTQTPRYLIKTRGQQVTLSCSPISGHRSVSWYQQTPGQGLQFLFEYFSETQRNKGNFPGRFSGRQFSNSRSEMNVSTLELGDSALYLCASSYRTALSSGANVLTFGAGSRLTVL.